What follows are 17 T cell receptor beta chains derived from one specimen sequenced in a study of blood T cells in healthy people across ages. A sample-barcoded 5' primer and a J-beta primer mix were used in a second PCR of roughly 6 to 11 cycles. TCRdb passed the 5' RACE reads through MiXCR, listing each CDR3 protein once. This table holds some 890,000 distinct CDR3 sequences, under 35% found once. The data were also submitted as part of a second study, on T cells of mothers and their children.

Sequencing input: blood. Receptors originate from a woman aged 35 to 49 in good health.

This clonotype showed up just a few times. Compared with germline, one end of the junction differs, possibly owing to a read error. The CDR3 DNA reads TGTGCCAGCAGTGAAGCCAGTGGGACCGCGGTGCCCTACGGGCAGTACTTC. Translation: CASSEASGTAVPYGQYF. The chain combines TRBV6-1 with TRBJ2-7, with D perhaps being TRBD1 or TRBD2 (5 bases each). Germline CDR1 MNHNS, CDR2 SASEGT. CDR3 length: 17 residues.

This clonotype showed up many times. The CDR3 is CASSLGRGLSYEQYF. The CDR3 DNA reads as TGTGCCAGCAGTTTAGGCAGGGGACTCTCCTACGAGCAGTACTTC. This sequence joins TRBV27 and TRBJ2-7; possibly TRBD1 or TRBD2 for D (6 bases each). The CDR3 length is 15 residues. Germline loops: CDR1 MNHEY, CDR2 SMNVEV (reference sequence). Between the trimmed V and J ends, which lost 2 bases and 0 bases, there was a span of 11 bases.

The sample holds many counts of this clonotype. V gene TRBV29-1 combines with J gene TRBJ2-7; 8 bases agree with TRBD2. The CDR3 totals 14 residues. After removal of 3 bases from V and 3 bases from J, the junction contained 7 bases not matched to a gene. Germline V gene data show CDR1 as SQVTM and CDR2 as ANQGSEA. CDR3 sequence (DNA): TGCAGCGTTGAGGGCCCGGGGGGGATCTACGAGCAGTACTTC. Encoded protein: CSVEGPGGIYEQYF.

V and J are TRBV7-9 and TRBJ2-7; the D gene is possibly TRBD1 (5 bases). The CDR3 consists of 14 residues. V was clipped by 6 bases and J by 2 bases, with 14 bases between them. CDR1 and CDR2 from the germline V gene are SEHNR and FQNEAQ (reference sequence). The CDR3 DNA is TGTGCCAGCAGTCGGCCAGACAGCCCCTACGAGCAGTACTTC. Translated: CASSRPDSPYEQYF.

This clonotype was seen a few times. This chain uses TRBV6-7 with TRBJ1-2; D call uncertain. TRBV6-7 is labeled an ORF, and its function is uncertain. Trimming stripped 7 bases from V and 2 bases from J, with 14 bases between. This CDR3 comprises 14 residues. CDR3 in DNA: TGTGCCAGCACCCCGGAGGGAGTCAACTATGGCTACACCTTC. This encodes CASTPEGVNYGYTF.

The genes are TRBV3-1 and TRBJ1-2, with D unresolved. Trimming shortened V by 1 base and J by 0 bases, and 6 bases separated the two germline ends. CDR3 length: 14 amino acids. Germline CDR1 and CDR2: LGHDT and YNNKEL (reference sequence). In DNA form, the CDR3 reads TGTGCCAGCAGCCAAGTAGACGCTAACTATGGCTACACCTTC. This encodes CASSQVDANYGYTF.

This clonotype came up many times. Here the CDR3 DNA reads TGCGCCAGCAGCCAAGATTTACCGGGAGCTAATTCACCCCTCCACTTT. This sequence encodes CASSQDLPGANSPLHF. This sequence joins TRBV4-1 and TRBJ1-6; D ambiguous. CDR3 size: 16 residues. Per germline, CDR1 MGHRA and CDR2 YSYEKL. The germline V and J ends were trimmed by 0 bases and 6 bases, with 12 bases remaining between them.

This clonotype was recorded many times. The chain uses TRBV5-5 and TRBJ1-6, with D possibly matching TRBD1 (6 bases). This CDR3 comprises 16 residues. CDR1 is SGHKS and CDR2 is YYEKEE in the germline V gene (reference sequence). Deletions cut 4 bases from V and 8 bases from J, with 19 bases between. The CDR3: CASSGGGTAAYSPLHF. Written as DNA, the CDR3 is TGTGCCAGCAGCGGTGGGGGCACGGCTGCGTATTCACCCCTCCACTTT.

About this clonotype: The junction does not match germline at one end; this may be a read error. The chain is built from TRBV18 and TRBJ1-2; a weak D match, TRBD1 (5 bases). Germline lookup yields CDR1 KGHSH and CDR2 LQKENI. CDR3 length: 13 amino acids. In DNA form, the CDR3 reads TGTGCCGGCTCACCCGACAGAAACTATGGCTACACCTTC. This gives the protein CAGSPDRNYGYTF.

At least ten counts were recorded for this clonotype. The chain links TRBV29-1 to TRBJ2-5; 7 bases fit TRBD2. Germline V gene data show CDR1 as SQVTM and CDR2 as ANQGSEA. The trim removed 3 bases at V and 0 bases at J, leaving 7 bases unmatched. This CDR3 spans 15 amino acids. CDR3 sequence reads: CSVEVAGRYQETQYF. In nucleotides, the CDR3 is TGCAGCGTTGAGGTAGCGGGCAGGTACCAAGAGACCCAGTACTTC.

Here the CDR3 DNA reads TGCGCCAGCAGCCAAGATTCGGGGGGGCGCGGGGAGCTGTTTTTT. Amino acids: CASSQDSGGRGELFF. V and J are TRBV4-3 and TRBJ2-2; 8 bases fit TRBD2. The CDR3 has 15 residues. CDR1 and CDR2 from the germline V gene are LGHNA and YSLEER. J gave up 7 bases and V 0 bases, and 4 bases lay outside the gene matches.

This clonotype was counted many times. This chain links TRBV27 with TRBJ1-4, with D hard to call. The CDR3 spans 13 residues. Germline CDR1 and CDR2: MNHEY and SMNVEV (reference sequence). Trimming pared 5 bases from V and 5 bases from J, leaving 9 bases between. The CDR3 DNA reads TGTGCCAGCAGTCCCGGGGAAAATGAAAAACTGTTTTTT. As protein: CASSPGENEKLFF. Variable domain in full (rest from reference TRBV27 and TRBJ1-4): EAQVTQNPRYLITVTGKKLTVTCSQNMNHEYMSWYRQDPGLGLRQIYYSMNVEVTDKGDVPEGYKVSRKEKRNFPLILESPSPNQTSLYFCASSPGENEKLFFGSGTQLSVL.

V is TRBV28 and J is TRBJ2-1; TRBD1 agrees at 9 bases. The end of the DNA is better explained by TRBJ2-7, so the J call may be wrong. CDR1 and CDR2 from the germline V gene are MDHEN and SYDVKM. The CDR3 is 15 amino acids. Here the CDR3 reads CASFRRTGVYNEQYF. The CDR3 DNA follows: TGTGCCAGCTTCCGCCGGACAGGGGTCTACAATGAGCAGTACTTC.

This clonotype was recorded many times. This chain links TRBV10-3 with TRBJ2-7; 8 bases line up with TRBD1. CDR3 length: 14 amino acids. The V gene end was trimmed by 5 bases and the J gene end by 2 bases; junction bases not matched to a gene: 5. Germline CDR1 ENHRY, CDR2 SYGVKD. CDR3 loop: CAISPGQEAYEQYF. The CDR3, as DNA: TGTGCCATCAGTCCGGGACAGGAGGCCTACGAGCAGTACTTC.

In this sample, this clonotype turned up a few times. The chain couples TRBV20-1 to TRBJ2-1; TRBD2 matches at 7 bases. The junction had 11 bases not matched to a gene; V was cut back by 3 bases and J by 6 bases. Germline-derived CDR1 and CDR2 are DFQATT and SNEGSKA (reference sequence). This CDR3 has 15 residues. CDR3 sequence (DNA): TGCAGTGCTAGGAAACCCCTGGGGGGGAGCAATGAGCAGTTCTTC. Amino acids: CSARKPLGGSNEQFF.

This clonotype was picked up many times. The chain has TRBV6-6 and TRBJ1-4, with D possibly TRBD1 on 6 matching bases. V was cut by 10 bases and J by 4 bases, with 16 bases left in between. CDR1 MNHNY and CDR2 SVGAGI come from the germline V gene (reference sequence). The CDR3 contains 14 residues. The CDR3 region is CATTDNRDNEKLFF. As DNA, the CDR3 is TGTGCCACGACGGATAACAGGGATAATGAAAAACTGTTTTTT.

This chain links TRBV20-1 with TRBJ2-2; D is ambiguous. The CDR3 spans 14 residues. Trimming cost V 0 bases and J 1 base, with 6 bases left between them. Germline V gene lookup returns CDR1 DFQATT and CDR2 SNEGSKA (reference sequence). CDR3 loop: CSARDQRNTGELFF. The CDR3, as DNA: TGCAGTGCTAGAGATCAGAGGAACACCGGGGAGCTGTTTTTT.